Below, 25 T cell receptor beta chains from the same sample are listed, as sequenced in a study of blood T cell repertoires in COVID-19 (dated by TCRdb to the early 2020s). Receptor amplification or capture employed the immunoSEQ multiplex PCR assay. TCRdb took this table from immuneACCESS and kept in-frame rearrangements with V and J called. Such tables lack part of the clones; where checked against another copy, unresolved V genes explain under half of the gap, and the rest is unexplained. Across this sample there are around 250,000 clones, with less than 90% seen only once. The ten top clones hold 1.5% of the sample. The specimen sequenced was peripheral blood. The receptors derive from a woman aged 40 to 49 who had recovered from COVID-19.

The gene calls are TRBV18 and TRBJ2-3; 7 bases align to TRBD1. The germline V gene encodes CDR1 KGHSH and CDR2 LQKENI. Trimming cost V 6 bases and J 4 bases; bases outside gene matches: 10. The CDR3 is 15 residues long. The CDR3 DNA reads TGTGCCAGCTCTCGCGGACAGGTTGGGGCAGATACGCAGTATTTT. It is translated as CASSRGQVGADTQYF.

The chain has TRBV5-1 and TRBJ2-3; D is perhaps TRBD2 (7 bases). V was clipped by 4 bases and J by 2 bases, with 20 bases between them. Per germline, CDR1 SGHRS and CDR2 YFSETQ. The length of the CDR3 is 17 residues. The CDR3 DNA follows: TGCGCCAGCAGCGGGAGGGACACGGACAAGTTCACAGATACGCAGTATTTT. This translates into CASSGRDTDKFTDTQYF. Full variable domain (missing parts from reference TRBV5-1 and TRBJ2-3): KAGVTQTPRYLIKTRGQQVTLSCSPISGHRSVSWYQQTPGQGLQFLFEYFSETQRNKGNFPGRFSGRQFSNSRSEMNVSTLELGDSALYLCASSGRDTDKFTDTQYFGPGTRLTVL.

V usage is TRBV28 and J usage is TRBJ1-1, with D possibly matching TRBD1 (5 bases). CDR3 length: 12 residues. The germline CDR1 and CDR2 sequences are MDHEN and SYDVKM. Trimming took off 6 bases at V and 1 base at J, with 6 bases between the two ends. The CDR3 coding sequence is TGTGCCAGCAGAACAGGGAACACTGAAGCTTTCTTT. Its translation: CASRTGNTEAFF.

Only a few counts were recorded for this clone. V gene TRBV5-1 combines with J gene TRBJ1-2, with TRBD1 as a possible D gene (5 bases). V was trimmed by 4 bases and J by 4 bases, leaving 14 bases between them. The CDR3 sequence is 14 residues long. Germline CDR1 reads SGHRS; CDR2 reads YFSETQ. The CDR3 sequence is CASSPSGGIYGYTF. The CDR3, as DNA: TGCGCCAGCAGCCCCTCGGGGGGGATCTATGGCTACACCTTC.

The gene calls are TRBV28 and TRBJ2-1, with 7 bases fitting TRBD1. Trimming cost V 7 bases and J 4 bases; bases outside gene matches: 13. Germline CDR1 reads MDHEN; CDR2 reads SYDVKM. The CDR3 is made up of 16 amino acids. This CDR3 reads CASNPAGTATYNEQFF. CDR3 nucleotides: TGTGCCAGCAACCCGGCCGGGACAGCGACATACAATGAGCAGTTCTTC.

DNA of the CDR3: TGTGCCAGCAGCACTCTAGCGGGGGGGAGGGATGAGCAGTTCTTC. As protein: CASSTLAGGRDEQFF. J is TRBJ2-1 and V is TRBV5-4, with 12 bases lining up with TRBD2. Germline V CDR1 and CDR2: SGHNT, YYREEE (reference sequence). V lost 4 bases, J lost 8 bases, and 7 bases stayed unmatched. The CDR3 is made up of 15 amino acids.

The CDR3 DNA sequence: TGTGCCGGTTCCCCTAGCGGGGGGGGAGATACGCAGTATTTT. Its translation is CAGSPSGGGDTQYF. V and J are TRBV30 and TRBJ2-3; 12 bases agree with TRBD2. The length of the CDR3 is 14 residues. The V gene end was trimmed by 8 bases and the J gene end by 5 bases; junction bases not matched to a gene: 8. Germline-derived CDR1 and CDR2 are GTSNPN and SVGIG (reference sequence).

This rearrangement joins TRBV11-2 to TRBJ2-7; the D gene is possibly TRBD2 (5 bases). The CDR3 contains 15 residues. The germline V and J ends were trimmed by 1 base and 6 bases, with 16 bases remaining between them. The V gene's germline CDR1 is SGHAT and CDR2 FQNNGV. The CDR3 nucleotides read TGTGCCAGCAGCTTAGTAGACGGGGAAGGGTCCGAGCAGTACTTC. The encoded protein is CASSLVDGEGSEQYF.

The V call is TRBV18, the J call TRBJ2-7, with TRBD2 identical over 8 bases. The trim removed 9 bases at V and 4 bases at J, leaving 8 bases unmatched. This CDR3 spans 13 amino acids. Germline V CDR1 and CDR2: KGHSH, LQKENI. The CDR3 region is CASSGGGRYEQYF. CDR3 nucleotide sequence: TGTGCCAGTTCTGGCGGGGGGAGATACGAGCAGTACTTC.

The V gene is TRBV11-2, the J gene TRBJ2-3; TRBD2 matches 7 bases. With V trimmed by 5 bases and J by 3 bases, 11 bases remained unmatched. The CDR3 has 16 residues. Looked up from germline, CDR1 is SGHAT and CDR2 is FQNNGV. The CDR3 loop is CASSAVGGAGTDTQYF. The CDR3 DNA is TGTGCCAGCAGCGCGGTGGGAGGGGCAGGGACAGATACGCAGTATTTT. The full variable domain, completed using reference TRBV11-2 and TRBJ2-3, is EAGVAQSPRYKIIEKRQSVAFWCNPISGHATLYWYQQILGQGPKLLIQFQNNGVVDDSQLPKDRFSAERLKGVDSTLKIQPAKLEDSAVYLCASSAVGGAGTDTQYFGPGTRLTVL.

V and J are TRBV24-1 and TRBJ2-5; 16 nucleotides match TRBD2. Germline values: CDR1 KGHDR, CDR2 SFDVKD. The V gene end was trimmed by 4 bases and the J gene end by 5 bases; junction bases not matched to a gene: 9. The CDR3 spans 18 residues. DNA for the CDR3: TGTGCCACCAGTGAAATTCCGGGACTAGCGGGGGGGCGCGAGACCCAGTACTTC. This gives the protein CATSEIPGLAGGRETQYF.

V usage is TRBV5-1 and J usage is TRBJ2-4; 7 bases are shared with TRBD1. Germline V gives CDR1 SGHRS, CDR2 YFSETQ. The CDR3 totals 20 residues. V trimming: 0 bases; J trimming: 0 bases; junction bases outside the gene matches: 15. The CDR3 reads CASSLGPPTGRNLAKNIQYF. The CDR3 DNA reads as TGCGCCAGCAGCTTGGGGCCCCCGACAGGGAGAAATCTAGCCAAAAACATTCAGTACTTC. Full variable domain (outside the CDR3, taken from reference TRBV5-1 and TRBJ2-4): KAGVTQTPRYLIKTRGQQVTLSCSPISGHRSVSWYQQTPGQGLQFLFEYFSETQRNKGNFPGRFSGRQFSNSRSEMNVSTLELGDSALYLCASSLGPPTGRNLAKNIQYFGAGTRLSVL.

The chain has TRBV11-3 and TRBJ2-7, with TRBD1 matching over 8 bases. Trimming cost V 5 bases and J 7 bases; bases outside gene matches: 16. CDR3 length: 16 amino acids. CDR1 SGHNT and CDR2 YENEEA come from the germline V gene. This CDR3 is CASSNPSYRGSGEQYF. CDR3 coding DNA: TGTGCCAGCAGCAATCCCTCCTACAGGGGGTCTGGGGAGCAGTACTTC.

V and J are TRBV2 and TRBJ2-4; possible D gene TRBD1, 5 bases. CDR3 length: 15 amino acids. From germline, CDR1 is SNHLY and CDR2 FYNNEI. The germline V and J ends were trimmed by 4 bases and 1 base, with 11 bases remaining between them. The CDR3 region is CASSAAGLAKNIQYF. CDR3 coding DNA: TGTGCCAGCAGTGCCGCAGGGTTGGCCAAAAACATTCAGTACTTC.

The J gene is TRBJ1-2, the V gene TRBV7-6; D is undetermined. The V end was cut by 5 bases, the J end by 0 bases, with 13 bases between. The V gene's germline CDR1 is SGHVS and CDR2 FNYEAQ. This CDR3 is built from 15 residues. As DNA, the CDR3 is TGTGCCAGCAGCCCTGGTCGCGGGACTAACTATGGCTACACCTTC. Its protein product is CASSPGRGTNYGYTF.

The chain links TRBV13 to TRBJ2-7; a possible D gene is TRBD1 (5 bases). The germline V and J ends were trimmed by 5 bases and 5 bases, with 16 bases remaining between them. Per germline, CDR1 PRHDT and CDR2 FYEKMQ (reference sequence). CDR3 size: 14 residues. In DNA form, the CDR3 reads TGTGCCAGCAGCCTCCGACCGGTCAGGGACGAGCAGTACTTC. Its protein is CASSLRPVRDEQYF.

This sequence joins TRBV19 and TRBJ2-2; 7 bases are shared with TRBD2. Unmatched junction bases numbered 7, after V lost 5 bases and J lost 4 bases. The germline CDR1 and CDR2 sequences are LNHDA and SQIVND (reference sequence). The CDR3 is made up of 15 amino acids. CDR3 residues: CASSRLAHGTGELFF. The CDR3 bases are TGTGCCAGTAGTCGACTAGCTCATGGCACCGGGGAGCTGTTTTTT. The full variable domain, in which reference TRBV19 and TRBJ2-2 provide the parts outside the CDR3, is DGGITQSPKYLFRKEGQNVTLSCEQNLNHDAMYWYRQDPGQGLRLIYYSQIVNDFQKGDIAEGYSVSREKKESFPLTVTSAQKNPTAFYLCASSRLAHGTGELFFGEGSRLTVL.

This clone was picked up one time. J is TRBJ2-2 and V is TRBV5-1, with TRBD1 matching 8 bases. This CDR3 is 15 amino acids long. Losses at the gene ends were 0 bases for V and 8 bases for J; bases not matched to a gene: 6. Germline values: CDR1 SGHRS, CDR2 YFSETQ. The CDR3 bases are TGCGCCAGCAGCTTGGGAGACAGGGGTCCTGGGGAGCTGTTTTTT. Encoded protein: CASSLGDRGPGELFF.

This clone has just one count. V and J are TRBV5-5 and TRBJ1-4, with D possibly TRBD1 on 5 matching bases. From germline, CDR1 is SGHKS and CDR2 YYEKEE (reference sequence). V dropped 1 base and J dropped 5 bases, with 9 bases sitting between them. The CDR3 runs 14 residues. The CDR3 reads CASSLTGRNEKLFF. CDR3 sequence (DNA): TGTGCCAGCAGCTTGACAGGACGAAATGAAAAACTGTTTTTT.

The chain's CDR3 is CASSLGGGLGETQYF. The DNA for the CDR3 is TGTGCCAGCAGCTTAGGCGGGGGGCTGGGGGAGACCCAGTACTTC. The rearrangement uses TRBV11-3 and TRBJ2-5; 8 bases line up with TRBD2. Trimming took 1 base from V and 5 from J; bases not matched to a gene: 6. Germline CDR1 SGHNT, CDR2 YENEEA. The CDR3 consists of 15 residues.

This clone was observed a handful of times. The CDR3 loop reads CASMRPRDRESNQPQHF. The DNA of the CDR3 is TGTGCCAGTATGAGGCCCCGGGACAGGGAGAGCAATCAGCCCCAGCATTTT. The chain uses TRBV19 and TRBJ1-5, with 9 bases fitting TRBD1. There are 17 residues in the CDR3. J was trimmed by 1 base and V by 7 bases; bases with no gene match: 11. Germline CDR1 is LNHDA and CDR2 is SQIVND (reference sequence).

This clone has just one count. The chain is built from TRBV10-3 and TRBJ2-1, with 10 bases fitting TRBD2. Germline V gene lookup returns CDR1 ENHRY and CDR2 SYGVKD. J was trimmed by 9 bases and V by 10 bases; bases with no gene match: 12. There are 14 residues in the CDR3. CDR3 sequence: CATEASGGSSEQFF. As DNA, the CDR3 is TGTGCCACAGAGGCTAGCGGGGGATCCAGTGAGCAGTTCTTC.

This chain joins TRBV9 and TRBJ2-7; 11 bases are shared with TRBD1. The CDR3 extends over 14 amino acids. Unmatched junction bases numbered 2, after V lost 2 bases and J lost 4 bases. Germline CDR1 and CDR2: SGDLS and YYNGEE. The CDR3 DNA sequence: TGTGCCAGCAGCGTTGGGGACAGGGGGTACGAGCAGTACTTC. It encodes CASSVGDRGYEQYF.

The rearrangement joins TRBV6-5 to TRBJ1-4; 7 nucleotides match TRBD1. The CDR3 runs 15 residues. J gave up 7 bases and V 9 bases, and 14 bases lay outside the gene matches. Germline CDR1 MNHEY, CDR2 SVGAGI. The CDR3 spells CASSQVGQGGEKLFF. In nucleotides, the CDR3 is TGTGCCAGTAGCCAGGTTGGGCAGGGGGGTGAAAAACTGTTTTTT.

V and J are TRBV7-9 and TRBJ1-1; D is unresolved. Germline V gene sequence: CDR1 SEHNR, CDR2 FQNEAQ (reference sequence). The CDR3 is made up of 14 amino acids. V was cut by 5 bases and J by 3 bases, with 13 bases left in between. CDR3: CASSPEVRDTEAFF. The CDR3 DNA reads TGTGCCAGCAGCCCAGAGGTCCGCGACACTGAAGCTTTCTTT.